This T cell receptor beta chain was retrieved from a study of identical twins. Germline CDR1 is MNHEY and CDR2 is SVGEGT. CDR3 size: 16 residues. V dropped 0 bases and J dropped 1 base, with 13 bases sitting between them. TCRdb independently ran MiXCR on the 5' RACE reads; one entry per CDR3 protein. The sample shows roughly 540,000 distinct CDR3 sequences, about 20% of them seen only once. This same sample was also part of a study on T cells expressing NK-cell markers.

The sequencing input was CD4+ T cells sorted from blood. This sequence was found in a woman between 18 and 29 years old in good health. V usage is TRBV6-2 or TRBV6-3 and J usage is TRBJ2-7; D tentatively reads TRBD1 or TRBD2 (5 bases each). As DNA, the CDR3 is TGTGCCAGCAGTTACTCGTGGGGGACCTCATCCTACGAGCAGTACTTC. Encoded protein: CASSYSWGTSSYEQYF.